This T cell receptor beta chain was identified during a study of blood T cell repertoires in COVID-19. Study summary: Samples taken during acute and convalescent COVID-19 were collected in the United States, Italy and Spain. PBMCs, B-cell-depleted T cells, or T cells provided the cDNA or gDNA that made up the material.

Per the authors' pipeline: Estimated nucleated cell counts came from reference gene primer amplification. Method: immunoSEQ multiplex PCR; TCRdb's copy keeps in-frame clones and lacks some. For V, J and clone size, that table is used; D and trimming come from the DNA. Here the sample spans approximately 270,000 clones, about 89% being singletons. Per germline, CDR1 MGHRA and CDR2 YSYEKL. Between the trimmed V and J ends, which lost 0 bases and 7 bases, there was a span of 13 bases. CDR3 length equals 16 residues. V is TRBV4-1 and J is TRBJ1-6; possible D gene TRBD1, 6 bases. Sequencing input: peripheral blood. The receptor comes from a man under 40 with acute or convalescent COVID-19. CDR3 DNA sequence: TGCGCCAGCAGCCAAGAATTACAGGGTAAAAATTCACCCCTCCACTTT. It translates to CASSQELQGKNSPLHF.